This T cell receptor (beta chain) was documented in a study of cytomegalovirus exposure and HLA in healthy donors (dated by TCRdb to about 2017). Describing the broader study: According to an earlier analysis of 450 to 650 of the donors, about 190 million T cells yielded 117 million unique TCR beta sequences and approximately 280 Gb of sequence data. Approximately 300 gigabases of sequencing data and tens of millions of unique TCR sequences were included in an early release covering roughly 600 HLA-typed donors. Of the roughly 430 genotyped donors, roughly 85% fell in the genetic ancestry cluster associated with self-reported Caucasian donors. The study aimed to test whether cataloging public T cell receptors could reveal signatures of past pathogen exposure. The T cell repertoires of 666 subjects were profiled by immunosequencing and related to cytomegalovirus serostatus. In addition to the first cohort of about 650 subjects, a separate validation cohort of 120 different subjects was used. High-throughput TCR immunosequencing, statistical association of individual TCRs with disease status, and machine learning were combined to predict cytomegalovirus infection status. A later analysis re-analyzed previously published TCR beta repertoires from 600 to 850 donors and added high-resolution HLA genotyping to study TCR occurrence patterns. Rather than drawing on any new phenotypic data, the later analysis identified candidate immune exposures from TCR beta sequences and the way those sequences occurred across donors. To decide whether each TCR beta V gene segment behaved as functional or pseudogenic, an earlier analysis of fewer than 750 of the donors relied on high-throughput TCR beta sequencing. Donor age, sex, ethnicity and CMV serostatus were compiled alongside the repertoire data. In a later genetic analysis, genome-wide SNP genotypes for 398 of the 666 donors were used, and that subset was treated as a discovery cohort. All discovery cohort repertoires had been generated on a single sequencing platform. Class I and class II HLA loci were covered by the typing at four-digit resolution. Typing coverage varied by locus: roughly 629-640 donors for A, B, C, DRB1 and DQB1; approximately 560 for DQA1; around 570 for DPA1; under 490 for DPB1. Four to six DR-DQ haplotypes were handled as single units for association and clustering because linkage in the cohort was strong. Across about 380 genotyped donors of the cohort, an average of approximately 240,000 unique TCR beta nucleotide sequences per donor were sequenced, and 15% to 20% of those sequences were non-productive. What the work shows at the level of the full study, not this receptor alone: A further reported finding was that TCR beta sequences accurately predicted the HLA-A and HLA-B alleles for most subjects in the first cohort. Compared with the roughly 720-donor mean, donors in an Asian-associated ancestry cluster had fewer N-insertions in productive TCRs, according to a later genetic analysis. The cohort was sequenced for TCR beta chains only, and without alpha or paired-chain data the features that could be detected were limited. In the study, around 160 TCR beta chains were listed as associated with cytomegalovirus. CMV serostatus was the only immune exposure information available for the cohort. Because HLA typing was missing for some donors at each locus, association tests included only the typed subset. At a false discovery rate of 0.05, a later analysis linked 16,951 TCR beta sequences to specific HLA alleles. Linkage disequilibrium might explain the correlated functional status among segregating V segments, but an unknown experimental factor could not be excluded. When HLA alleles, especially DR and DQ, strongly co-occurred, TCR associations were difficult to assign to individual alleles. A group of highly shared sequence variants was considered likely to be a technical artifact of the sequencing pipeline. The earlier analysis of 587 of the donors excluded approximately 17 rarely observed V segments, including chromosome 9 orphons, because counts were too low. A later analysis found that TCR association rates varied across HLA loci, with DRB1 alleles showing the most associated TCRs and HLA-C alleles the fewest. While some public TCRs were present in many individuals, most TCR sequences turned up only very rarely across donors. Roughly uniform sequencing depth across donors was assumed in presence/absence analyses, although this assumption may not hold. According to a later analysis, most CMV-associated TCR beta chains appeared to be HLA-restricted, and the HLA associations seemed to be driven largely by CMV exposure. In a later analysis, HLA-associated TCR beta chains showed more clonal expansion and lower generation probabilities than non-associated chains that were equally common. In both the original and validation cohorts, the classifier was reported to diagnose cytomegalovirus status with high specificity and sensitivity. In vitro tests confirmed that a few of the cytomegalovirus-associated TCR beta chains recognize cytomegalovirus antigens. Some IMGT-functional V segments, including TRBV6-2 and TRBV6-3, could not be distinguished by the 87-base-pair reads and were therefore excluded. A later genetic analysis associated a missense DCLRE1C variant with V-gene and J-gene trimming of TCR beta chains, and an independent cohort replicated the association. The authors suggested that the approach could potentially be extended to other disease states and immunological phenotypes. Broadly in line with IMGT annotations, most TCR beta V segments showed up in productive rearrangements about 87% or about 30% of the time in an earlier analysis of approximately 640 of the donors. In a later analysis, several top co-occurrence clusters were reported to appear linked to parvovirus B19, influenza, CMV and Epstein-Barr virus.

From cysteine to phenylalanine, the CDR3 is 14 amino acids long. Only the CDR3 part of the read is kept: 42 bases, read in frame from the first base. According to the germline V gene, CDR1 reads ENHRY and CDR2 reads SYGVKD. Trimming costs V 2 bases and J 1 base, and their ends lie 6 bases apart. In total, about 650 healthy bone marrow donors made up the cohort. Cohort members were all nominally healthy when sampled, although unrecorded immune exposures were likely present. The donor was CMV seropositive and was included in the group of 290 or so seropositive cohort members. Each donor provided a peripheral blood sample, and peripheral blood mononuclear cells were used for TCR beta sequencing. Genomic DNA extraction from the blood cell samples was performed with the Qiagen DNeasy Blood Extraction Kit. Of note for this clone: No antigen is known for it. No qualities accompany the bases; no much larger clone lies one base away.

Library preparation employed the immunoSEQ multiplex PCR assay. For the multiplex PCR, a mixture combining 60 forward primers for TCR Vbeta segments and 13 reverse primers for TCR Jbeta segments was used. Amplification of the CDR3 region of rearranged TCR beta genes was performed with a multiplex PCR assay on genomic DNA. Amplified TCR beta libraries were sequenced as 87-base-pair reads on the Illumina HiSeq System. In the source study's methods: A later analysis counted about 80 million unique TCR beta chains across the 700 or so repertoires, and roughly 11 million of these chains were shared by at least two donors. Raw reads were error-corrected and collapsed into unique sequences with a nearest-neighbor algorithm that merged closely related sequences to remove PCR and sequencing errors. To assign V, D and J gene segments, CDR3 sequences were aligned to IMGT reference sequences. For a sequence to be retained, a match of at least six nucleotides to both a V gene segment and a J gene segment was required. A rearrangement was called productive if the CDR3 had no stop codons and remained in frame with V and J, and every other rearrangement was called non-productive. CDR3 was defined by IMGT convention, running from the second conserved V-encoded cysteine to the conserved J-encoded phenylalanine. The earlier analysis of about 500 of the donors excluded sequences that lacked an unambiguous match to a single V gene segment. In an earlier analysis of approximately 590 of the donors, V segments were called functional above 56.7% productive rearrangements and were called segregating when the between-donor standard deviation exceeded 5%. To diagnose cytomegalovirus status from the catalog of TCR beta chain sequences, a statistical classification framework was built. A later analysis assigned V and J genes by comparing TCR nucleotide sequences with IMGT/GENE-DB human TR gene sequences. The TCRdist pipeline was used in a later analysis to assign CDR3 sequences and most-parsimonious VDJ recombination scenarios. In a later analysis, each TCR beta chain was defined by its CDR3 amino acid sequence together with its V-gene family, and reads lacking a unique V-gene family were excluded. As a way to deal with suspected cross-contamination and a sequencing artifact, a later analysis dropped approximately 590 nucleotide sequences that were highly shared and had low generation probability. In a later analysis, a clonal expansion index was calculated for each public chain from normalized within-repertoire ranks of inferred template counts. A later analysis computed generation probabilities with a VDJ recombination model fitted to out-of-frame rearrangements, and checked the results against IGoR. A later analysis scored TCR-TCR, TCR-HLA and TCR-CMV co-occurrence with hypergeometric tests, applying a repertoire-size bias correction to TCR pairs. False discovery rates were estimated in a later analysis by permuting HLA or CMV assignments 20 times. In a later analysis, co-occurring TCRs were grouped with DBSCAN, and TCRdist sequence similarity was added when clustering was performed within HLA-allele-positive subsets. For co-occurrence clustering, repertoires with fewer than 30,000 or more than 120,000 public chains were excluded, along with a handful of repertoires with anomalous nucleotide sharing. TCRdb provides this immuneACCESS table in a form limited to in-frame rearrangements. Some clones are lacking; in checked studies, under half of them reflect an unresolved V gene, and why the rest are absent is not known. The DNA gave D and trimming, while V, J and clone size come from that table. In all, the sample holds some 150,000 clones, and approximately 82% of those were seen once. The biggest ten clones account for more than 2.5% of the sample.

The specimen sequenced was PBMCs. This TCR was recovered from a man in his late teens or twenties in good health and CMV-seropositive. The chain is made from TRBV10-3 and TRBJ2-1; perhaps TRBD2 is the D gene, with 5 bases matching. The bases read TGTGCCATCAGTGAGGGCGGGTCCTACAATGAGCAGTTCTTC. Its amino acids are CAISEGGSYNEQFF.